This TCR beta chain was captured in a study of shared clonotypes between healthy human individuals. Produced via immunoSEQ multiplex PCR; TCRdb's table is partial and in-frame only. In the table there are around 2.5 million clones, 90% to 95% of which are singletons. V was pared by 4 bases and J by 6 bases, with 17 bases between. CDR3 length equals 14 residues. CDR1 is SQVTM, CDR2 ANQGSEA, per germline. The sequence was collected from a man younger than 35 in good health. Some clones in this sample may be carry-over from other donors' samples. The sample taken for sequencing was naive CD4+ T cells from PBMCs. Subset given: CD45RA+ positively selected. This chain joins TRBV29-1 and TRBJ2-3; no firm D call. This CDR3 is CSVVAVRRMDTQYF. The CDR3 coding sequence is TGCAGCGTTGTCGCAGTCCGTCGGATGGATACGCAGTATTTT.